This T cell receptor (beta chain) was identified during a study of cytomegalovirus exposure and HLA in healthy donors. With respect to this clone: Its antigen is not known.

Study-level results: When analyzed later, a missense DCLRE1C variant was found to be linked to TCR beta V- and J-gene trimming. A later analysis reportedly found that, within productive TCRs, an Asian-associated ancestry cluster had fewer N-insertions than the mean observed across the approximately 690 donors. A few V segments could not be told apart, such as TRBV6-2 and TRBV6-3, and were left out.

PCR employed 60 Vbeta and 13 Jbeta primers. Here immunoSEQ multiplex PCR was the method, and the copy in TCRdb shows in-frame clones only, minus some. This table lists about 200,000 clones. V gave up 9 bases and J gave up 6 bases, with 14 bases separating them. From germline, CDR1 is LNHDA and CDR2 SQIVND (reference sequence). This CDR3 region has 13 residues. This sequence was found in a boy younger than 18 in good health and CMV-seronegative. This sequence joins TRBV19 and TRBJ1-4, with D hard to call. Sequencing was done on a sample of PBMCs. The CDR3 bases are TGTGCCAGCTCGGGTCTCACGGATGAAAAACTGTTTTTT. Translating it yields CASSGLTDEKLFF.